Below, 16 T cell receptor beta chains from the same sample are listed, as sequenced in a study of regulatory T cells in long-lasting Graves disease. Investigators prepared the TCR beta libraries by applying iRepertoire HTBI primers and Arm-PCR of CDR3 regions. Via MiXCR, TCRdb re-called the multiplex PCR reads, giving one row per CDR3 protein. The table includes about 430,000 distinct CDR3 sequences, approximately 16% detected once. The sample's time point: newly diagnosed GD, antithyroid drugs for less than 3 months. Generation of the TCR library employed RNA extracted from PBMCs. This sample also appeared in a second study, on T cells in Graves' hyperthyroidism and ophthalmopathy.

The starting material was peripheral blood mononuclear cells (PBMCs), obtained at new diagnosis, from a patient treated with antithyroid drugs. The receptors shown here come from a woman aged 40 to 55 with Graves disease.

This clonotype was observed at least ten times. The V and J genes are TRBV27 and TRBJ2-1; possibly TRBD1 for D (6 bases). There are 15 residues in the CDR3. The V and J ends lost 2 bases and 0 bases respectively, with 8 bases between them. Germline-derived CDR1 and CDR2 are MNHEY and SMNVEV (reference sequence). The CDR3, as DNA: TGTGCCAGCAGTTTACTACAGGGCTCCTACAATGAGCAGTTCTTC. As protein: CASSLLQGSYNEQFF.

The sample holds a few counts of this clonotype. The rearrangement uses TRBV24-1 and TRBJ1-3; D gene uncertain. CDR1 KGHDR and CDR2 SFDVKD come from the germline V gene. This CDR3 comprises 14 residues. Trimming took off 2 bases at V and 2 bases at J, with 6 bases between the two ends. The CDR3 coding sequence is TGTGCCACCAGTGATTCACGGACTGGAAACACCATATATTTT. Its translation: CATSDSRTGNTIYF.

This clonotype was found many times. CDR3 coding DNA: TGTGCCAGCAGCCCCACTAGCGGGAGTGTTTCGAATGAGCAGTTCTTC. Amino acid sequence: CASSPTSGSVSNEQFF. V gene TRBV5-6 combines with J gene TRBJ2-1, with 11 bases identical to TRBD2. The CDR3 is 16 residues long. Trimming cost V 4 bases and J 7 bases; bases outside gene matches: 10. From germline, CDR1 is SGHDT and CDR2 YYEEEE.

Of note for this clonotype: A far bigger clonotype differs at one base, so this is likely a read error. This chain connects TRBV6-5 to TRBJ2-4, with 8 nucleotides matching TRBD1. The CDR3 is made up of 14 amino acids. V shed 2 bases, J shed 6 bases, and the junction held 3 bases outside the gene matches. Per the germline V gene, CDR1 is MNHEY and CDR2 is SVGAGI. CDR3: CASSYDRGGNIQYF. In DNA, the CDR3 is TGTGCCAGCAGTTACGACAGGGGAGGAAACATTCAGTACTTC.

This clonotype showed up just once. This chain links TRBV3-1 with TRBJ1-2, with D tentatively TRBD1 (5 bases). This CDR3 contains 16 residues. CDR1 is LGHDT and CDR2 is YNNKEL in the germline V gene (reference sequence). V was trimmed by 0 bases and J by 7 bases, leaving 18 bases between them. CDR3 protein: CASSQDPGRALSGYTF. The CDR3 nucleotides read TGTGCCAGCAGCCAAGATCCGGGCAGGGCCCTATCTGGCTACACCTTC.

This clonotype was seen many times. The chain uses TRBV20-1 and TRBJ2-7; tentatively, D is TRBD1 (6 bases). CDR1 and CDR2 (germline): DFQATT, SNEGSKA (reference sequence). The V and J ends lost 2 bases and 5 bases respectively, with 13 bases between them. The CDR3 totals 13 residues. CDR3 protein: CSARRAGAHEQYF. The CDR3 nucleotides are TGCAGTGCTAGACGGGCAGGGGCCCACGAGCAGTACTTC.

Only a few counts were recorded for this clonotype. The chain joins TRBV20-1 to TRBJ2-1; 14 bases are shared with TRBD2. The CDR3 has 17 amino acids. The germline CDR1 and CDR2 sequences are DFQATT and SNEGSKA (reference sequence). V lost 6 bases, J lost 2 bases, and 9 bases stayed unmatched. This CDR3 reads CSATGTSGSSAYNEQFF. The CDR3 region has the DNA TGCAGTGCGACGGGGACTAGCGGGAGTAGCGCCTACAATGAGCAGTTCTTC.

This clonotype was recorded a few times. The chain employs TRBV11-1 and TRBJ1-6; D not resolved. CDR1 and CDR2 from the germline V gene are SGHAT and FQDESV (reference sequence). V lost 6 bases and J lost 1, with 7 bases in between. The CDR3 covers 14 residues. The CDR3: CASRTESYNSPLHF. The CDR3 nucleotides are TGTGCCAGCAGGACCGAATCCTATAATTCACCCCTCCACTTT.

This clonotype has only a few counts. Since a much larger clone is just one base distant, this may be a read error. This chain links TRBV29-1 with TRBJ2-2; 9 nucleotides match TRBD2. The CDR3 has 17 amino acids. The trim removed 7 bases at V and 4 bases at J, leaving 16 bases unmatched. Germline CDR1 is SQVTM and CDR2 is ANQGSEA. This CDR3 reads CSGGTSRTRDGTGELFF. CDR3 nucleotides: TGCAGCGGAGGGACTAGCAGGACCCGAGACGGCACCGGGGAGCTGTTTTTT.

The chain is built from TRBV13 and TRBJ1-2; D not resolved. CDR3 length: 16 amino acids. With 10 bases removed from V and 1 base from J, the gap between germline ends came to 22 bases. CDR1 and CDR2 from the germline V gene are PRHDT and FYEKMQ (reference sequence). The CDR3 sequence is CATSEAASTDNYGYTF. The CDR3 DNA reads as TGTGCCACCTCAGAAGCAGCCTCAACTGATAACTATGGCTACACCTTC.

The rearrangement links TRBV3-2 to TRBJ1-1; TRBD1 is taken as the D call from the table, unchecked against the DNA. TRBV3-2 is a listed pseudogene. This CDR3 has 17 amino acids. The CDR3 loop reads CASSQDLDRVGSTEAFF. The CDR3 bases are TGTGCCAGCAGCCAAGATCTGGACAGGGTGGGATCCACTGAAGCTTTCTTT.

This clonotype appeared a few times. CDR3 coding DNA: TGTGCCAGCAGCCCGGACAGTTTTTGGGTCAGCACAGATACGCAGTATTTT. Protein: CASSPDSFWVSTDTQYF. V is TRBV5-6 and J is TRBJ2-3, with D possibly TRBD1 on 6 matching bases. Trimming shortened V by 4 bases and J by 0 bases, and 18 bases separated the two germline ends. The CDR3 covers 17 residues. CDR1 and CDR2 (germline): SGHDT, YYEEEE.

This clonotype was picked up many times. V usage is TRBV11-2 and J usage is TRBJ2-7; a possible D gene is TRBD2 (5 bases). CDR3 length equals 14 residues. Germline V lookup: CDR1 SGHAT, CDR2 FQNNGV. V was shortened by 5 bases and J by 2 bases, with 13 bases between the two germline ends. For the CDR3, the DNA is TGTGCCAGCAGCGCGCCTTCACTAGCCTACGAGCAGTACTTC. Protein sequence: CASSAPSLAYEQYF. Variable domain in full (rest from reference TRBV11-2 and TRBJ2-7): EAGVAQSPRYKIIEKRQSVAFWCNPISGHATLYWYQQILGQGPKLLIQFQNNGVVDDSQLPKDRFSAERLKGVDSTLKIQPAKLEDSAVYLCASSAPSLAYEQYFGPGTRLTVT.

Concerning this clonotype itself: This may come from a read error, since a much larger clone is one base off. The chain links TRBV7-9 to TRBJ1-1, with D possibly being TRBD1 (5 bases). The CDR3 length is 14 residues. Looked up from germline, CDR1 is SEHNR and CDR2 is FQNEAQ (reference sequence). V lost 1 base to trimming and J lost 6 bases, with 12 bases between them. The DNA of the CDR3 is TGTGCCAGCAGCTTAGGGGTCACGGGGGCTGAAGCTTTCTTT. Translating it yields CASSLGVTGAEAFF.

This clonotype occurred many times. The V gene is TRBV5-5, the J gene TRBJ2-3; D not certain. The CDR3 runs 14 residues. V was cut by 4 bases and J by 2 bases, with 11 bases left in between. Germline values: CDR1 SGHKS, CDR2 YYEKEE (reference sequence). The CDR3 loop is CASSPIISTDTQYF. The CDR3 DNA sequence: TGTGCCAGCAGCCCGATCATTTCCACAGATACGCAGTATTTT.

This clonotype was picked up many times. V gene TRBV2 combines with J gene TRBJ2-1; possibly TRBD2 for D (5 bases). Germline lookup yields CDR1 SNHLY and CDR2 FYNNEI. V dropped 7 bases and J dropped 7 bases, with 14 bases sitting between them. The CDR3 is 13 amino acids. CDR3 in DNA: TGTGCCAGCATTAGGTATCGGGGTAATGAGCAGTTCTTC. Translating it yields CASIRYRGNEQFF. Looking up the rest from reference TRBV2 and TRBJ2-1 gives the full variable domain: EPEVTQTPSHQVTQMGQEVILRCVPISNHLYFYWYRQILGQKVEFLVSFYNNEISEKSEIFDDQFSVERPDGSNFTLKIRSTKLEDSAMYFCASIRYRGNEQFFGPGTRLTVL.